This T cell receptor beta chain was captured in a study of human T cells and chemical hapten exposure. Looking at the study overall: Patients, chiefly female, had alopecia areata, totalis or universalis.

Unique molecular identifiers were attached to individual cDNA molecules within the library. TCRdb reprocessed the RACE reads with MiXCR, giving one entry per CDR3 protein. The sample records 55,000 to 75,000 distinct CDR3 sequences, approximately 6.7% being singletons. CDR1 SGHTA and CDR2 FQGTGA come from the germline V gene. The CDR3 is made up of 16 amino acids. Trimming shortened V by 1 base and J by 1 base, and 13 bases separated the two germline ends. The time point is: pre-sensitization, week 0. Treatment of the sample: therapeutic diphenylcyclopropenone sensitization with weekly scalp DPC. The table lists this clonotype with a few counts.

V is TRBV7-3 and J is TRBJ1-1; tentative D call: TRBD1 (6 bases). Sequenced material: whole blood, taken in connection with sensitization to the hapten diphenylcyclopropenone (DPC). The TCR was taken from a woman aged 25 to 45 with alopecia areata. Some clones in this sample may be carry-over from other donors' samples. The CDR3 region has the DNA TGTGCCAGCAGCTTAATTAGGGGGAGTAAGAACACTGAAGCTTTCTTT. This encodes CASSLIRGSKNTEAFF.